Listed here is a single T cell receptor beta chain. Its specificity is not known. These data come from a study of T-cell reconstitution after alpha-beta-depleted transplantation in children. Study-wide results and caveats: T-cell counts and diversity were attributed mostly to newly produced T cells one year after transplant. Surviving recipient T cells and thymic progenitors accounted for the high day-60 TCRbeta diversity observed in some patients.

V lost 6 bases and J lost 4, with 19 bases in between. CDR1 is SGHRS, CDR2 YFSETQ, per germline. The CDR3 totals 16 residues. A TCRbeta library incorporating unique molecular identifiers was prepared. TCRdb re-called the PCR reads with MiXCR, one entry per CDR3 protein. Among around 960,000 distinct CDR3 sequences listed, under 30% were seen once. J is TRBJ2-2 and V is TRBV5-1; D is perhaps TRBD1 or TRBD2 (6 bases each). Sequencing was performed on PBMCs, mostly from graft donor cells, taken 360 days after TCRalphabeta/CD19-depleted stem cell transplant. This clonotype originated in a boy under three years old who had a stem cell transplant for SCID, so the T cells may come from the graft donor. The CDR3 nucleotides are TGCGCCAGCACCCGACAACTAGGGGGGAGCACCGGGGAGCTGTTTTTT. Protein sequence: CASTRQLGGSTGELFF.